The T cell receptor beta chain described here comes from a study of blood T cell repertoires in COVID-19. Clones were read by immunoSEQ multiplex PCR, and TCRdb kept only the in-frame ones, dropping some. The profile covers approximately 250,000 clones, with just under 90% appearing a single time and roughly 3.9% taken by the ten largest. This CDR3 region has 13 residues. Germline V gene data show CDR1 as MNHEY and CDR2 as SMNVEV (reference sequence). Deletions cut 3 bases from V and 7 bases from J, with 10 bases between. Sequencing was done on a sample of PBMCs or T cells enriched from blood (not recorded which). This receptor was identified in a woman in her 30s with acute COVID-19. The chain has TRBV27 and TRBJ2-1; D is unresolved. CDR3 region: CASSFGSGNEQFF. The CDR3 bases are TGTGCCAGCAGTTTCGGTTCCGGGAATGAGCAGTTCTTC.